The TCR beta chain under discussion was sequenced for a study of blood T cells in healthy people across ages. Combining a sample-barcoded 5' primer with a J-beta primer mix, a second PCR ran for roughly 7 to 12 cycles. Each cDNA molecule, via a template-switch adaptor with 12 random nucleotides, was tagged. TCRdb redid the calling of the 5' RACE reads with MiXCR, one entry per CDR3 protein. The table shows around 2 million distinct CDR3 sequences, with about two fifths occurring only once. The donors, all healthy, were Caucasians living in Russia, aged roughly 6 to 100. In germline, CDR1 is SGHTA, CDR2 FQGNSA. The CDR3 covers 15 residues. V dropped 8 bases and J dropped 3 bases, with 20 bases sitting between them. Overall study results and limits: More naive CD4+ cells and higher diversity marked long-lived donors relative to aged donors. Investigators viewed diversity estimates from one million T cells as underestimates, the study reported.

There are a few counts of this clonotype. Its cognate antigen is unknown. Input material: blood. The chain has TRBV7-2 and TRBJ2-7, with a tentative D call TRBD2 (5 bases). This sequence was found in a human donor in good health. The CDR3, as DNA: TGTGCCAGCGGATTATATCACGGGGAACTCTACGAGCAGTACTTC. This sequence encodes CASGLYHGELYEQYF.